The 11 T cell receptor beta chains reported below all come from one sample, sequenced in a study of identical twins. TCRdb itself ran the 5' RACE reads through MiXCR, one entry per CDR3 protein. The data hold hundreds of thousands of distinct CDR3 sequences, with roughly 20% observed a single time. This same sample was also taken into another study, of T cells expressing NK-cell markers.

Sequenced material: PBMCs. These receptors were collected from a woman younger than 30 in good health.

The V call is TRBV6-1, the J call TRBJ1-2; D is uncertain. Deletions cut 7 bases from V and 1 base from J, with 10 bases between. This CDR3 has 13 amino acids. Looked up from germline, CDR1 is MNHNS and CDR2 is SASEGT. The CDR3 DNA follows: TGTGCCAGCATACGAGTTTTTAACTATGGCTACACCTTC. Translated, it gives CASIRVFNYGYTF.

This clonotype was recorded only once. The chain joins TRBV10-3 to TRBJ2-5; TRBD2 agrees at 13 bases. CDR3 length: 18 amino acids. V lost 5 bases, J lost 5 bases, and 14 bases stayed unmatched. CDR1 is ENHRY, CDR2 SYGVKD, per germline. CDR3 protein: CAISFVLAGGLRRETQYF. Here the CDR3 DNA reads TGTGCCATCAGTTTTGTACTAGCGGGAGGGTTGAGAAGGGAGACCCAGTACTTC.

This clonotype came up a few times. J is TRBJ2-5 and V is TRBV12-3 or TRBV12-4; TRBD2 matches at 10 bases. After removal of 6 bases from V and 5 bases from J, the junction contained 6 bases not matched to a gene. The CDR3 sequence is 14 residues long. Written as DNA, the CDR3 is TGTGCCAGCAGCACCGGGACTAGCGTTGAGACCCAGTACTTC. Translating gives CASSTGTSVETQYF.

The chain has TRBV5-1 and TRBJ2-5; no firm D call. The CDR3 has 14 residues. Trimming shortened V by 3 bases and J by 2 bases, and 11 bases separated the two germline ends. Germline lookup yields CDR1 SGHRS and CDR2 YFSETQ. The CDR3: CASSSSTLQETQYF. The CDR3 DNA reads TGCGCCAGCAGCTCTTCGACTCTTCAAGAGACCCAGTACTTC.

This clonotype has more than one count but fewer than ten. J is TRBJ2-2 and V is TRBV12-3 or TRBV12-4; possible D gene TRBD2, 6 bases. With 4 bases removed from V and 2 bases from J, the gap between germline ends came to 14 bases. This CDR3 is built from 16 residues. Here the CDR3 DNA reads TGTGCCAGCAGTTCCCGAGGGGAGGTCAACACCGGGGAGCTGTTTTTT. Protein product: CASSSRGEVNTGELFF.

V and J are TRBV4-3 and TRBJ1-5; no reliable D call. The CDR3 covers 15 residues. Trimming pared 1 base from V and 7 bases from J, leaving 14 bases between. The V gene's germline CDR1 is LGHNA and CDR2 YSLEER. The CDR3 here is CASSQVSGKGQPQHF. CDR3 coding DNA: TGCGCCAGCAGCCAAGTATCCGGGAAGGGCCAGCCCCAGCATTTT.

The genes are TRBV20-1 and TRBJ2-7; D unclear. The CDR3 has 13 amino acids. CDR1 is DFQATT and CDR2 is SNEGSKA in the germline V gene (reference sequence). The germline V and J ends were trimmed by 0 bases and 0 bases, with 6 bases remaining between them. The CDR3 spells CSARETLSYEQYF. The DNA for the CDR3 is TGCAGTGCTAGAGAGACTCTCTCCTACGAGCAGTACTTC.

This clonotype has more than one count but fewer than ten. The chain has TRBV27 and TRBJ2-3; possible D gene TRBD2, 5 bases. Germline CDR1 reads MNHEY; CDR2 reads SMNVEV (reference sequence). The ends were cut back, 8 bases at V and 6 bases at J, with 18 bases in the middle. CDR3 length equals 14 residues. CDR3 DNA: TGTGCCAGCTCACGGACGTCACTAGGGGATACGCAGTATTTT. Translated, it gives CASSRTSLGDTQYF.

This chain uses TRBV20-1 with TRBJ2-4; the D call may be TRBD1 or TRBD2 (5 bases each). V lost 6 bases and J 0 bases, leaving 12 bases between the germline ends. From germline, CDR1 is DFQATT and CDR2 SNEGSKA (reference sequence). The CDR3 is 14 residues long. CDR3 residues: CSADGTAAKNIQYF. In DNA form, the CDR3 reads TGCAGTGCCGACGGGACCGCAGCCAAAAACATTCAGTACTTC.

V and J are TRBV29-1 and TRBJ2-3; D call uncertain. Trimming took 4 bases from V and 0 from J, leaving 11 bases between them. The CDR3 sequence is 14 residues long. Germline loops: CDR1 SQVTM, CDR2 ANQGSEA. The DNA of the CDR3 is TGCAGCGTTGCGGAAGGGTCTAGCACAGATACGCAGTATTTT. This encodes CSVAEGSSTDTQYF.

The gene calls are TRBV20-1 and TRBJ2-7; 8 bases align to TRBD2. V was pared by 6 bases and J by 4 bases, with 8 bases of the junction left unmatched. The CDR3 spans 13 residues. Germline lookup yields CDR1 DFQATT and CDR2 SNEGSKA (reference sequence). In DNA form, the CDR3 reads TGCAGTGCGGGAGCGGGAGATCGGTACGAGCAGTACTTC. Protein sequence: CSAGAGDRYEQYF.